A selection of T cell receptor beta chains follows, all from one sample in a study of early stage breast cancer tumors. Libraries were prepared by immunoSEQ multiplex PCR; TCRdb keeps only in-frame clonotypes and omits some of them. The sample yields tens of thousands of clones, 65% to 80% seen once. The specimen sequenced was blood. The source is a person aged 25-39 years with breast cancer. Each CDR3 is given without its conserved first and last residue. Size is stated for part of the rows, as once, few or many counts, or as a class when the clone is expanded.

V gene,clone size,J gene,CDR3 protein
TRBV4-2,.,TRBJ2-1,ASSQEGRGYNEQF
TRBV6-1,.,TRBJ1-2,ASSEGVSGYGYT
TRBV7-8,.,TRBJ2-2,ASIRGGALNTGELF
TRBV5-4,.,TRBJ2-1,ASSMIETFEQF
TRBV2,.,TRBJ1-4,ASRLLTGGNEKLF
TRBV27,.,TRBJ1-1,ASSPTGTLDQLTMNTEAF
TRBV7-9,.,TRBJ2-1,ASSAQGEGPYNEQF
TRBV5-1,.,TRBJ2-1,ASSRGLAGGSDNEQF
TRBV19,.,TRBJ1-5,ASGQTVDQPQH
TRBV19,.,TRBJ1-1,ASSTQGGTEAF
TRBV7-2,.,TRBJ2-1,ASSFGLAGEQF
TRBV10-3,.,TRBJ1-2,AIGRRGGIYGYT
TRBV30,few,TRBJ2-1,AWRLEADNEQF
TRBV2,.,TRBJ2-7,ASSDFTGMSYEQY
TRBV6-5,once,TRBJ2-7,ASSYSIGQSGEQY
TRBV15,.,TRBJ2-3,ATSSSDREGDTQY
TRBV19,few,TRBJ1-5,ASNSLGTAKQPQH
TRBV2,.,TRBJ2-7,ASKNRATAYEQY
TRBV5-8,.,TRBJ1-1,ASSFGPYQNTEAF
TRBV6-1,.,TRBJ1-1,ASSETGGVEAF
TRBV5-6,.,TRBJ2-7,ASRPASQYEQY
TRBV6-5,.,TRBJ2-1,ASRIAGVRSGEQF
TRBV5-5,.,TRBJ1-6,ASSGDSSTSYNSPLH
TRBV29-1,.,TRBJ2-2,SAQGFVGELF
TRBV11-2,.,TRBJ2-7,ASRRTSVRSAYEQY
TRBV6-4,.,TRBJ2-7,ASRGPRFYEQY
TRBV11-2,once,TRBJ2-7,ASSLISDRDRQY
TRBV6-1,.,TRBJ2-5,ASSFQGQETQY
TRBV5-1,.,TRBJ2-7,ASSLGQANEQY
TRBV5-1,.,TRBJ1-4,ASSLDGTGRPATNEKLF
TRBV5-1,.,TRBJ2-5,ASRTGGLAGETQY
TRBV6-5,.,TRBJ2-7,ASSRTGGVFYEQY
TRBV7-2,.,TRBJ2-7,ASSLAQARTPYEQY
TRBV7-9,.,TRBJ2-3,ASSLGGTPDSDTQY
TRBV12-5,once,TRBJ1-2,ASGAFGGRSYGYT
TRBV5-4,.,TRBJ1-6,ASSTIQGDSPLH
TRBV11-2,.,TRBJ2-1,ASSLWIGLAESRNEQF
TRBV29-1,.,TRBJ1-2,SVAPGGYT
TRBV19,.,TRBJ2-7,ASSTGQGPYEQY
TRBV9,.,TRBJ2-2,ASSEESNTGELF
TRBV5-1,.,TRBJ2-6,ASSFRQSSWVYQAGANVLT
TRBV27,.,TRBJ1-1,ASSLGGNTEAF
TRBV27,.,TRBJ1-3,ASSFGSSGNTIY
TRBV6-5,.,TRBJ2-7,ASRGGGPNSYEQY
TRBV5-1,.,TRBJ2-1,ASMASAGVADEQF
TRBV5-8,.,TRBJ2-1,ASSLGTSTSNEQF
TRBV5-1,.,TRBJ2-7,ASSTGTTPPYEQY
TRBV19,.,TRBJ1-2,ASSGEATGSYGYT
TRBV5-4,.,TRBJ2-7,ASSAISGDEQY
TRBV4-1,.,TRBJ1-2,ASTASDYGYT
TRBV5-4,.,TRBJ1-1,ASSLRKGVWTEAF
TRBV6-5,once,TRBJ2-5,ASSPDNGYQETQY
TRBV9,.,TRBJ1-3,ASSVGGRGDGNTIY
TRBV10-2,.,TRBJ1-5,ASSEFGIGYQPQH
TRBV30,few,TRBJ1-5,AWSVAGGWVDNQPQH